This TCR beta chain was profiled in a study of control samples from healthy donors and cancer patients. Profiled with immunoSEQ multiplex PCR; TCRdb holds only in-frame clones, not every one. The profile shows approximately 150,000 clones, roughly 94% of them singletons. This clonotype was sampled from a man aged 55 to 70 with colorectal cancer. Sequences were obtained from PBMCs.

CDR3 DNA: TGTGCCACCAGCAGAGATAGGACGCAGGCGCGGGGCTACACCTTC. It encodes CATSRDRTQARGYTF. The chain uses TRBV15 and TRBJ1-2, with unresolved D. This CDR3 has 15 residues. The V gene's germline CDR1 is LNHNV and CDR2 YYDKDF (reference sequence). Trimming took off 0 bases at V and 8 bases at J, with 16 bases between the two ends.